This TCR beta chain was captured in a study of shared clonotypes between healthy human individuals. This clone has a single count. The antigen is undetermined. Genomic DNA from each subset was divided evenly over several immunoSEQ plates. Profiling relied on immunoSEQ multiplex PCR, and the TCRdb table lists in-frame clones only, not all of them. The sample contains about 2.4 million clones, approximately 90% of which appear only once. The CDR3 sequence is 15 residues long. The J segment lost 3 bases and the V segment lost 2 bases, leaving 5 bases of the junction unmatched. Looked up from germline, CDR1 is MGHRA and CDR2 is YSYEKL. Overall study findings and caveats: The researchers took only blood, and tissue repertoires probably look different. Memory subsets generally showed lower estimated richness than naive subsets.

Sequences were obtained from naive CD4+ T cells sorted from blood. Subset noted: CD45RA+ positively selected. V gene TRBV4-1 combines with J gene TRBJ2-7, with TRBD2 matching 9 bases. This TCR was recovered from a man younger than 35 in good health. CDR3 in amino acids: CASSQRSGGLYEQYF. CDR3 nucleotides: TGCGCCAGCAGCCAACGTAGCGGGGGACTCTACGAGCAGTACTTC.